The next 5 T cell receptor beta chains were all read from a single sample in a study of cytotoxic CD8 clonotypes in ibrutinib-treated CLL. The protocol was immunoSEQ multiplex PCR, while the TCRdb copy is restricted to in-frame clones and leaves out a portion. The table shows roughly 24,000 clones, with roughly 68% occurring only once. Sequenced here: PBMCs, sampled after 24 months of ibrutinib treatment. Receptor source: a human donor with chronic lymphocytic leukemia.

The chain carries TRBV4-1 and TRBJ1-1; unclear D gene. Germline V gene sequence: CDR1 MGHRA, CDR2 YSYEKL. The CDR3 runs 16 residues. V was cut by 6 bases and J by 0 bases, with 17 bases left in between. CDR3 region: CASSGANFFMNTEAFF. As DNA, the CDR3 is TGCGCCAGCAGTGGCGCAAATTTTTTCATGAACACTGAAGCTTTCTTT.

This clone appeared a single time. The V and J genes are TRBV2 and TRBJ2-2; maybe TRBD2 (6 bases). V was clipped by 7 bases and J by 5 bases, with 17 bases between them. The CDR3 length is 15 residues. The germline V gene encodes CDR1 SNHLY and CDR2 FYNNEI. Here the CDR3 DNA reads TGTGCCAGCATCTGGGGGGAAGTGGGGACCGGGGAGCTGTTTTTT. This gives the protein CASIWGEVGTGELFF.

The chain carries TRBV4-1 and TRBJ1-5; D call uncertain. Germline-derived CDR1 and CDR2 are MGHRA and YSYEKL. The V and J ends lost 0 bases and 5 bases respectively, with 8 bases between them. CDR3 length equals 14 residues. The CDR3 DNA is TGCGCCAGCAGCCAAGATTCGGGAGATCAGCCCCAGCATTTT. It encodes CASSQDSGDQPQHF.

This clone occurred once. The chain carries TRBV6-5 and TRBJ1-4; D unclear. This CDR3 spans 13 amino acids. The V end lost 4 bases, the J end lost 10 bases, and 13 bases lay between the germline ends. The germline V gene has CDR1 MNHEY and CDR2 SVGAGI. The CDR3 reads CASSSSGRGKLFF. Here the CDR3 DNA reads TGTGCCAGCAGTTCGAGCGGCCGAGGAAAACTGTTTTTT.

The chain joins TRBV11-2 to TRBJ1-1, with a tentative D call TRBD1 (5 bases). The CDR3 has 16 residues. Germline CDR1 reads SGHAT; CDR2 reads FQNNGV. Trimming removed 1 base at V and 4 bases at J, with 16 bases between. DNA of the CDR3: TGTGCCAGCAGCTTAGGTGGAGAGGGTGGGGGCACTGAAGCTTTCTTT. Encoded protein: CASSLGGEGGGTEAFF.